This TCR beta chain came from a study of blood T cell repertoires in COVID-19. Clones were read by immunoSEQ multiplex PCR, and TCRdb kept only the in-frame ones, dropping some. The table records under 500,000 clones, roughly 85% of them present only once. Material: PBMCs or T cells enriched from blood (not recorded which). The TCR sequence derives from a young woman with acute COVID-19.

The CDR3 sequence: CASSLGNSLVGETQYF. CDR3 bases: TGTGCCAGCAGCTTAGGGAACTCTCTAGTCGGTGAGACCCAGTACTTC. The chain uses TRBV7-8 and TRBJ2-5; D uncertain. Germline lookup yields CDR1 SGHVS and CDR2 FQNEAQ. V was clipped by 1 base and J by 5 bases, with 17 bases between them. CDR3 length equals 16 residues.